Sequencing of this TCR beta chain was carried out in a study of T cells after yellow fever vaccination. Study-level results: Among primary-vaccination clones, most reappeared after the booster, at 95% to 96% for CD4 and under 90% for CD8.

Germline CDR1 is LGHNA and CDR2 is YSLEER. This CDR3 spans 13 amino acids. Trimming took off 1 base at V and 2 bases at J, with 5 bases between the two ends. The table lists this clonotype with many counts. Its antigen remains unknown. Via MiXCR, TCRdb re-called the 5' RACE reads, giving one row per CDR3 protein. The sample contains 500,000 to 650,000 distinct CDR3 sequences, around 12% of which appear only once. The sample in question was PBMCs, obtained on the day of the yellow fever booster vaccination. The genes are TRBV4-3 and TRBJ2-5, with no clear D. This TCR came from a man under 40 who received the YFV17D yellow fever vaccine. The CDR3 DNA follows: TGCGCCAGCAGCCAAGTGTTTCAAGAGACCCAGTACTTC. It yields the protein CASSQVFQETQYF.